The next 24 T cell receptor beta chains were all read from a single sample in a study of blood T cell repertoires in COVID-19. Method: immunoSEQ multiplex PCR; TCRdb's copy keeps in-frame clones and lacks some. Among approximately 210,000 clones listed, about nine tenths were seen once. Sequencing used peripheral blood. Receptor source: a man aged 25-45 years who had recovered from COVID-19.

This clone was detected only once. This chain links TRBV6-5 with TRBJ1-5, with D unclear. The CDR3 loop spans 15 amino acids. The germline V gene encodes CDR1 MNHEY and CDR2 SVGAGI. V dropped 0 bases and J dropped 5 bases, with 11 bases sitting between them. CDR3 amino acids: CASSYSIRADQPQHF. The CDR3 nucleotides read TGTGCCAGCAGTTACTCGATCCGAGCTGATCAGCCCCAGCATTTT.

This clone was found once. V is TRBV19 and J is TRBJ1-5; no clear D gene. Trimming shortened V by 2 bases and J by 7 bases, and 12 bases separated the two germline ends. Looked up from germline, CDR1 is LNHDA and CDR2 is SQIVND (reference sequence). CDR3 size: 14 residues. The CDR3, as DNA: TGTGCCAGTAGTATATCGGCGTCGGGGCAGCCCCAGCATTTT. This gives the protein CASSISASGQPQHF.

CDR3 coding DNA: TGCAGCGTTTCACAGGGAAGGGGCGAAAAACTGTTTTTT. It translates to CSVSQGRGEKLFF. The J gene is TRBJ1-4, the V gene TRBV29-1, with D possibly being TRBD1 (6 bases). Trimming pared 5 bases from V and 8 bases from J, leaving 15 bases between. The CDR3 sequence is 13 residues long. Per the germline V gene, CDR1 is SQVTM and CDR2 is ANQGSEA. The full variable domain, completed using reference TRBV29-1 and TRBJ1-4, is SAVISQKPSRDICQRGTSLTIQCQVDSQVTMMFWYRQQPGQSLTLIATANQGSEATYESGFVIDKFPISRPNLTFSTLTVSNMSPEDSSIYLCSVSQGRGEKLFFGSGTQLSVL.

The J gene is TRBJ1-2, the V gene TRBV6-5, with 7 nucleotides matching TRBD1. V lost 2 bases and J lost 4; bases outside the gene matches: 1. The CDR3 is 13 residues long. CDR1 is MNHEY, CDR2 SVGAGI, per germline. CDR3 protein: CASSYKGAYGYTF. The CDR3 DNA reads TGTGCCAGCAGTTACAAGGGGGCCTATGGCTACACCTTC.

The CDR3 DNA reads as TGTGCCAGCAGCTTAGAGGGACAGTGGGTTGAAAAACTGTTTTTT. This codes for CASSLEGQWVEKLFF. The chain has TRBV7-9 and TRBJ1-4; TRBD1 matches at 7 bases. There are 15 residues in the CDR3. V dropped 1 base and J dropped 7; count of bases not matched to a gene: 6. CDR1 is SEHNR and CDR2 is FQNEAQ in the germline V gene (reference sequence).

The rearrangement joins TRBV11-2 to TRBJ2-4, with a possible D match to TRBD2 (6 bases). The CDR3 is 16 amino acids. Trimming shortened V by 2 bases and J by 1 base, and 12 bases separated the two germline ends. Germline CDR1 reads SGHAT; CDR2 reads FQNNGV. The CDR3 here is CASSLQGGEAKNIQYF. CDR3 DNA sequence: TGTGCCAGCAGCTTACAGGGAGGTGAGGCCAAAAACATTCAGTACTTC.

The DNA of the CDR3 is TGTGCCAGCAGTAGACAGGGGGCGAACACCGGGGAGCTGTTTTTT. It encodes CASSRQGANTGELFF. The chain recombines TRBV11-2 with TRBJ2-2; 9 positions match TRBD1. In germline, CDR1 is SGHAT, CDR2 FQNNGV. The CDR3 is 15 amino acids. Trimming took 6 bases from V and 0 from J; bases not matched to a gene: 2.

The CDR3 DNA is TGCGCCAGCAGTCAAGGACAGCCCACTGAAGCTTTCTTT. As protein: CASSQGQPTEAFF. The V call is TRBV23-1, the J call TRBJ1-1; weak D call: TRBD1 (6 bases). TRBV23-1 is given ORF status, its function remaining uncertain. This CDR3 comprises 13 residues. Trimming cost V 2 bases and J 4 bases, with 8 bases left between them.

CDR3 in DNA: TGTGCCAGTAGGTCCAATGAGGATTCACCCCTCCACTTT. It codes for CASRSNEDSPLHF. This sequence joins TRBV19 and TRBJ1-6; D is ambiguous. The CDR3 runs 13 residues. Germline-derived CDR1 and CDR2 are LNHDA and SQIVND (reference sequence). The germline V and J ends were trimmed by 6 bases and 8 bases, with 11 bases remaining between them.

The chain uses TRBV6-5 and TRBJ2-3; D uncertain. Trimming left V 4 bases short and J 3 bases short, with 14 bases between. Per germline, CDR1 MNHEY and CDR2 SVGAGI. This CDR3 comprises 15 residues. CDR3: CASSSQTLMTDTQYF. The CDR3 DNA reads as TGTGCCAGCAGTTCCCAGACTCTGATGACAGATACGCAGTATTTT.

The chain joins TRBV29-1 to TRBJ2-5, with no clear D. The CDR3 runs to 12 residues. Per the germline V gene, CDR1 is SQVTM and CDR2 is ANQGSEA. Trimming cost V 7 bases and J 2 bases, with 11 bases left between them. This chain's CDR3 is CSGHSIQETQYF. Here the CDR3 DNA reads TGCAGCGGCCACAGTATACAAGAGACCCAGTACTTC. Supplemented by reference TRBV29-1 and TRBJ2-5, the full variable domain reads SAVISQKPSRDICQRGTSLTIQCQVDSQVTMMFWYRQQPGQSLTLIATANQGSEATYESGFVIDKFPISRPNLTFSTLTVSNMSPEDSSIYLCSGHSIQETQYFGPGTRLLVL.

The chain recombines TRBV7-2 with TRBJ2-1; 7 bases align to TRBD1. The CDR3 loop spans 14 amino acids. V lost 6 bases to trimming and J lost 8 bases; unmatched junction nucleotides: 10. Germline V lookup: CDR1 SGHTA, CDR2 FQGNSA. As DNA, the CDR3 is TGTGCCAGCAGTCGTGACAGGGCGGCCCATGAGCAGTTCTTC. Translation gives CASSRDRAAHEQFF.

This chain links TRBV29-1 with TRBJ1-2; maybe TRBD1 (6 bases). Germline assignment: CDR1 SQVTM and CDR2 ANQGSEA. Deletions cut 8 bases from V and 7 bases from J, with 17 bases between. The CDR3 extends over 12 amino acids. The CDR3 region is CSPGQLSGGYTF. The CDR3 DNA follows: TGCAGCCCCGGACAGTTGTCAGGTGGCTACACCTTC.

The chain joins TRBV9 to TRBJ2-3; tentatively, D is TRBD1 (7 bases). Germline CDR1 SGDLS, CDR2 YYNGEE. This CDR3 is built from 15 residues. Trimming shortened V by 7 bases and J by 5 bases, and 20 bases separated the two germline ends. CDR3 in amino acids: CASCRQGRLGDTQYF. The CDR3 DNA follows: TGTGCCAGCTGCAGACAGGGCAGACTAGGAGATACGCAGTATTTT.

CDR3 region: CASSLAVAGGSGNTIYF. DNA for the CDR3: TGTGCCAGCAGCTTAGCAGTGGCAGGGGGATCTGGAAACACCATATATTTT. The chain employs TRBV7-2 and TRBJ1-3, with 7 positions matching TRBD1. Germline CDR1 SGHTA, CDR2 FQGNSA. This CDR3 contains 17 residues. The trim removed 0 bases at V and 1 base at J, leaving 6 bases unmatched.

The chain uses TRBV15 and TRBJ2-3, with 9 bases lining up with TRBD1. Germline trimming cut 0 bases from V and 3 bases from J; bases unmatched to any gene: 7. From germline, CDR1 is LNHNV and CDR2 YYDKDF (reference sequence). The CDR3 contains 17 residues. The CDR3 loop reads CATSRDLWDRVTDTQYF. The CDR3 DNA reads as TGTGCCACCAGCAGAGATCTCTGGGACAGGGTAACAGATACGCAGTATTTT.

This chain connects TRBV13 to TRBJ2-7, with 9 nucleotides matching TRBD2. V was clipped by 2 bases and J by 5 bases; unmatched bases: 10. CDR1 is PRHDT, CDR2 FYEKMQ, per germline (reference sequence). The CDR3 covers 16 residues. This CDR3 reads CASSLYSGGQGDEQYF. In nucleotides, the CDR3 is TGTGCCAGCAGCTTATATAGCGGGGGCCAGGGGGACGAGCAGTACTTC. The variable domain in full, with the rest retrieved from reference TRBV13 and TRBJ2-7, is AAGVIQSPRHLIKEKRETATLKCYPIPRHDTVYWYQQGPGQDPQFLISFYEKMQSDKGSIPDRFSAQQFSDYHSELNMSSLELGDSALYFCASSLYSGGQGDEQYFGPGTRLTVT.

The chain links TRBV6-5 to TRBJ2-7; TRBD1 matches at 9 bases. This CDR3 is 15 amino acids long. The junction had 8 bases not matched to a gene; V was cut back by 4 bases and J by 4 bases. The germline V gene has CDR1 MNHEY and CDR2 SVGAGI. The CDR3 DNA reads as TGTGCCAGCAGTTCCTTTCCCGGGACAGGGTACGAGCAGTACTTC. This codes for CASSSFPGTGYEQYF.

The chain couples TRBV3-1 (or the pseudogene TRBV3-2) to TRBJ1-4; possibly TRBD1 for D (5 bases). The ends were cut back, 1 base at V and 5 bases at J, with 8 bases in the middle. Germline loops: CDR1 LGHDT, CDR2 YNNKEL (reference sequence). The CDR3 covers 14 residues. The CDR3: CASSQVGGNEKLFF. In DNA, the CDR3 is TGTGCCAGCAGCCAAGTGGGGGGGAATGAAAAACTGTTTTTT.

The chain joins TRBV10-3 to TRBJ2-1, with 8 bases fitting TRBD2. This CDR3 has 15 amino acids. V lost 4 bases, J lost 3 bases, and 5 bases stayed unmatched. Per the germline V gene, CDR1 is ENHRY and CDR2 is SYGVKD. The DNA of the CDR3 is TGTGCCATCAGTGCTCTCCTAGCGGGCTACAATGAGCAGTTCTTC. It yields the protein CAISALLAGYNEQFF.

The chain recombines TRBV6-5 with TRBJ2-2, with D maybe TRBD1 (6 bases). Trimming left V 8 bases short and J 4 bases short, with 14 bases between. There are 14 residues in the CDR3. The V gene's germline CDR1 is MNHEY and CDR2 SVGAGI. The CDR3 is CASGRTGTTGELFF. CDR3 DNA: TGTGCCAGCGGAAGAACAGGGACCACCGGGGAGCTGTTTTTT.

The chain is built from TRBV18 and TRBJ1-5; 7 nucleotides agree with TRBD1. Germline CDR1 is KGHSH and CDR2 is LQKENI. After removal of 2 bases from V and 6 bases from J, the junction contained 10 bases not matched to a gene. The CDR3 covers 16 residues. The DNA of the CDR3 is TGTGCCAGCTCACCATCCGGGACAGCCAACGTTCAGCCCCAGCATTTT. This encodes CASSPSGTANVQPQHF. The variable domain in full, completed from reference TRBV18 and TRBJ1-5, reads NAGVMQNPRHLVRRRGQEARLRCSPMKGHSHVYWYRQLPEEGLKFMVYLQKENIIDESGMPKERFSAEFPKEGPSILRIQQVVRGDSAAYFCASSPSGTANVQPQHFGDGTRLSIL.

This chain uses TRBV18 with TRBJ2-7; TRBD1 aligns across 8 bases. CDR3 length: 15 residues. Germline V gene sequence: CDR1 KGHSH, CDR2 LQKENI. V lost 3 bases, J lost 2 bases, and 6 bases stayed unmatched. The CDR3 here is CASSPRQGITYEQYF. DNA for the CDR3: TGTGCCAGCTCACCCCGACAGGGGATAACCTACGAGCAGTACTTC.

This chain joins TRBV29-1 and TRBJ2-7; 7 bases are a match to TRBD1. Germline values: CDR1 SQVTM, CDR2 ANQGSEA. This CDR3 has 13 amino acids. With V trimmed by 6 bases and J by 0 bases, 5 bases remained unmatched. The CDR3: CSVWTGDSYEQYF. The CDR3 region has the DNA TGCAGCGTCTGGACAGGAGACTCCTACGAGCAGTACTTC.